The rows below give T cell receptor beta chains drawn from one sample of a study of long-term antiretroviral therapy in people with HIV. This table comes from immunoSEQ multiplex PCR, and its TCRdb copy is limited to in-frame clones, with some not included. Seen here are 15,000 to 20,000 clones, 79% observed once, and the top ten hold less than 9.5%. This specimen consisted of unsorted PBMCs, obtained at the start of antiretroviral therapy. Receptors were obtained from a man aged 25-45 years with HIV. Both conserved end residues are part of each CDR3. Each record gives: J gene, D gene, clone size, V gene, CDR3 DNA, CDR3 protein. D genes are given only for firm matches. The listing skips clone size in some rows; elsewhere it reads once, few, many or a size class.

TRBJ1-5,-,-,TRBV6-6,TGTGCCAGCAGTTACAGGGGAGTTGATCAGCCCCAGCATTTT,CASSYRGVDQPQHF
TRBJ1-2,-,-,TRBV5-4,TGTGCCAGCAGCTTGGAAATAAGACTAGGCTATGGCTACACCTTC,CASSLEIRLGYGYTF
TRBJ2-7,TRBD2,-,TRBV6-5,TGTGCCAGCAGCTCAAGCGGGGGCTACGAGCAGTACTTC,CASSSSGGYEQYF
TRBJ2-5,TRBD1,-,TRBV5-1,TGCGCCAGCAGCGTCGGAAACAGGGGGCTGGAGACCCAGTACTTC,CASSVGNRGLETQYF
TRBJ1-2,-,-,TRBV5-4,TGTGCCAGCAGCTTGTATGACGGGAACTATGGCTACACCTTC,CASSLYDGNYGYTF
TRBJ2-3,-,-,TRBV30,TGTGCCTGGAGTCTTACGTCCACAGATACGCAGTATTTT,CAWSLTSTDTQYF
TRBJ2-7,-,-,TRBV7-6,TGTGCCAGCAGCCCTATGACCGACTTAGCGGTTAGCTCCTACGAGCAGTACTTC,CASSPMTDLAVSSYEQYF
TRBJ2-7,-,few,TRBV7-2,TGTGCCAGCAGCTTATGGGCAGCTGCCTACGAGCAGTACTTC,CASSLWAAAYEQYF
TRBJ2-7,TRBD2,-,TRBV27,TGTGCCAGCAGTTTAGGGGAGGGCTCAGAGCAGTACTTC,CASSLGEGSEQYF
TRBJ1-1,-,-,TRBV27,TGTGCCAGCAGCATACAGGCGAACACTGAAGCTTTCTTT,CASSIQANTEAFF
TRBJ2-7,-,-,TRBV28,TGTGCCAGCAGTCTCCCCCGGACGGGGAGCTACTACGAGCAGTACTTC,CASSLPRTGSYYEQYF
TRBJ1-3,-,-,TRBV7-9,TGTGCCAGCACCCCCTCCTCTGGAAACACCATATATTTT,CASTPSSGNTIYF
TRBJ2-3,-,-,TRBV7-9,TGTGCCAGCAGCCCCCGACGCGACACAGATACGCAGTATTTT,CASSPRRDTDTQYF
TRBJ2-7,TRBD1,-,TRBV5-1,TGCGCCAGCAGCACCGGACAGGGGGTTTACGAGCAGTACTTC,CASSTGQGVYEQYF
TRBJ1-1,-,-,TRBV5-5,TGTGCCAGCAGCTTCGAGGGGAACACTGAAGCTTTCTTT,CASSFEGNTEAFF
TRBJ1-2,-,-,TRBV29-1,TGCAGCGCGTGGGGTCGGTATGGCTACACCTTC,CSAWGRYGYTF
TRBJ2-3,TRBD2,-,TRBV5-1,TGCGCCAGCACACGGGGCGGGAGGCTCACAGATACGCAGTATTTT,CASTRGGRLTDTQYF
TRBJ1-4,TRBD1,-,TRBV7-9,TGTGCCAGCAGCCCCAGGGACAGCCTGAATGAAAAACTGTTTTTT,CASSPRDSLNEKLFF
TRBJ2-3,TRBD2,-,TRBV6-4,TGTGCCAGCAGTGACTCTAGCGGGGGGGCAGATACGCAGTATTTT,CASSDSSGGADTQYF
TRBJ1-1,-,-,TRBV6-6,TGTGCCAGCAGTTACAAACAGGGTAACACTGAAGCTTTCTTT,CASSYKQGNTEAFF
TRBJ2-1,-,-,TRBV2,TGTGCCAGCAGTGAAGCGCTGATGGGCCAGGGGAGGAATGAGCAGTTCTTC,CASSEALMGQGRNEQFF
TRBJ1-5,TRBD1,-,TRBV7-2,TGTGCCAGCAGCTTAGGAGGGGGCTATCAGCCCCAGCATTTT,CASSLGGGYQPQHF
TRBJ1-2,TRBD1,-,TRBV6-5,TGTGCCAGCAGTTTCACAGGGGATGGAGGGTATGGCTACACCTTC,CASSFTGDGGYGYTF
TRBJ2-7,TRBD1,few,TRBV10-3,TGTGCCATAGGACAGGGATACGAGCAGTACTTC,CAIGQGYEQYF
TRBJ2-7,-,-,TRBV18,TGTGCCAGCTCACCTGATACCCACGAGCAGTACTTC,CASSPDTHEQYF
TRBJ2-7,-,-,TRBV19,TGTGCCAGTAGTACGGCAATATATTACGAGCAGTACTTC,CASSTAIYYEQYF
TRBJ1-4,-,-,TRBV5-1,TGCGCCAGCAGGAGGGACGGAACTAATGAAAAACTGTTTTTT,CASRRDGTNEKLFF
TRBJ1-5,-,-,TRBV28,TGTGCCAGCAGTTTAGAGGTCGCGCAGCCCCAGCATTTT,CASSLEVAQPQHF
TRBJ2-7,-,-,TRBV7-6,TGTGCCAGCAGCTTAGCGTCGTCCTACGAGCAGTACTTC,CASSLASSYEQYF
TRBJ2-3,-,-,TRBV7-2,TGTGCCAGCGGCCCCACAGATACGCAGTATTTT,CASGPTDTQYF
TRBJ2-4,-,-,TRBV5-3,TGTGCCAGAAGATCCCCGGGGGTCAAAAACATTCAGTACTTC,CARRSPGVKNIQYF
TRBJ2-7,-,-,TRBV19,TGTGCCAGTAGCCCGAGGCAGTTCTACGAGCAGTACTTC,CASSPRQFYEQYF
TRBJ1-1,-,-,TRBV19,TGTGCCAGTAGTATCGGGGCGCGGTACACTGAAGCTTTCTTT,CASSIGARYTEAFF
TRBJ2-1,-,-,TRBV29-1,TGCAGCTCGTCAGGGGTTTCTACCTACAATGAGCAGTTCTTC,CSSSGVSTYNEQFF
TRBJ1-1,-,-,TRBV6-5,TGTGCCAGCAGTTACCAAAGCCCGAACACTGAAGCTTTCTTT,CASSYQSPNTEAFF
TRBJ2-1,TRBD1,-,TRBV6-5,TGTGCCAGCAGGAGGACAGGGTCCTACAATGAGCAGTTCTTC,CASRRTGSYNEQFF
TRBJ1-2,TRBD1,-,TRBV11-2,TGTGCCAGCAGCTTTAGACAGGGAGTCTATGGCTACACCTTC,CASSFRQGVYGYTF
TRBJ1-5,TRBD1,once,TRBV28,TGTGCCAGCAGTTTAGGGGACAGGGGGCATCAGCCCCAGCATTTT,CASSLGDRGHQPQHF
TRBJ1-1,-,-,TRBV11-2,TGTGCCAGTCGGAGGGGACCGGGCACTGAAGCTTTCTTT,CASRRGPGTEAFF
TRBJ2-7,TRBD1,-,TRBV11-2,TGTGCCAGCAGCCCCGGACAGGCCTACGAGCAGTACTTC,CASSPGQAYEQYF
TRBJ1-2,-,-,TRBV27,TGTGCCAGCAGTTTAGAGGGGCCCTATGGCTACACCTTC,CASSLEGPYGYTF
TRBJ2-7,-,-,TRBV6-5,TGTGCCAGCAGTTACAGGGGTACATATAAAGGGGGCGAGCAGTACTTC,CASSYRGTYKGGEQYF
TRBJ2-7,-,once,TRBV4-1,TGCGCCAGCAGCCAAGCACCTGCAACCTACGAGCAGTACTTC,CASSQAPATYEQYF
TRBJ2-3,TRBD2,-,TRBV20-1,TGCAGTGCTCGGCGGGAGGCCACGCAGTATTTT,CSARREATQYF
TRBJ2-5,TRBD1,-,TRBV28,TGTGCCAGCAGCCGGGACAGGGCGTTGGAGACCCAGTACTTC,CASSRDRALETQYF
TRBJ2-7,TRBD2,-,TRBV28,TGTGCCAGCAGTAAAAGCGGGAAGGGTGAGCAGTACTTC,CASSKSGKGEQYF
TRBJ1-1,-,-,TRBV9,TGTGCCAGCAGCGGGCGGGGGATCACTGAAGCTTTCTTT,CASSGRGITEAFF
TRBJ2-7,-,-,TRBV10-1,TGCGCCAGCAGTGAAGTCCGGGACAAAGACCCTCAGATCAAGTACTTC,CASSEVRDKDPQIKYF
TRBJ1-5,-,-,TRBV18,TGTGCCAGCTCACCAAGGTTCCTGGACAGCGGAAATCAGCCCCAGCATTTT,CASSPRFLDSGNQPQHF
TRBJ1-6,-,few,TRBV2,TGTGCCAGCAGAGGGACCTTTAGCTCCTATAATTCACCCCTCCACTTT,CASRGTFSSYNSPLHF
TRBJ1-6,-,-,TRBV2,TGTGCCAGCAGTGGATGGACCGATTCTAATTCACCCCTCCACTTT,CASSGWTDSNSPLHF